Presented here are 4 T cell receptor beta chains from one specimen sequenced in a study of response to subunit inactivated influenza vaccine. TCRdb reprocessed the RT-PCR reads via MiXCR and lists one record per CDR3 protein. The repertoire holds about 500,000 distinct CDR3 sequences, with approximately 12% as singletons. The sample was PBMCs from blood, taken 45 days after vaccination. Receptors originate from a man aged 45-60 years who received an inactivated influenza vaccine.

This rearrangement joins TRBV7-8 to TRBJ2-1; perhaps TRBD2 as D (5 bases). The germline CDR1 and CDR2 sequences are SGHVS and FQNEAQ. The CDR3 is 16 residues long. V was cut by 1 base and J by 0 bases, with 10 bases left in between. The CDR3 bases are TGTGCCAGCAGCTTAGGACGGGGAAGCTCCTACAATGAGCAGTTCTTC. Translation: CASSLGRGSSYNEQFF.

The V call is TRBV19, the J call TRBJ2-1; maybe TRBD2 (6 bases). Germline V gene sequence: CDR1 LNHDA, CDR2 SQIVND (reference sequence). The CDR3 totals 17 residues. V gave up 1 base and J gave up 4 bases, with 17 bases separating them. In DNA form, the CDR3 reads TGTGCCAGTAGTATAGGATTGCGAGCGGGTCTATACAATGAGCAGTTCTTC. Its protein product is CASSIGLRAGLYNEQFF.

This clonotype was seen a few times. The chain recombines TRBV12-3 or TRBV12-4 with TRBJ1-6, with 7 bases lining up with TRBD1. Losses at the gene ends were 1 base for V and 9 bases for J; bases not matched to a gene: 3. The CDR3 runs 14 residues. CDR3 DNA: TGTGCCAGCAGTTTAGGACAGGGTTTTTCACCCCTCCACTTT. It encodes CASSLGQGFSPLHF.

The chain joins TRBV7-8 to TRBJ2-6; unclear D gene. CDR1 is SGHVS, CDR2 FQNEAQ, per germline. CDR3 length equals 16 residues. Trimming pared 6 bases from V and 0 bases from J, leaving 12 bases between. The CDR3 is CASRQGQLSGANVLTF. The CDR3 region has the DNA TGTGCCAGCAGGCAAGGCCAGCTCTCTGGGGCCAACGTCCTGACTTTC.